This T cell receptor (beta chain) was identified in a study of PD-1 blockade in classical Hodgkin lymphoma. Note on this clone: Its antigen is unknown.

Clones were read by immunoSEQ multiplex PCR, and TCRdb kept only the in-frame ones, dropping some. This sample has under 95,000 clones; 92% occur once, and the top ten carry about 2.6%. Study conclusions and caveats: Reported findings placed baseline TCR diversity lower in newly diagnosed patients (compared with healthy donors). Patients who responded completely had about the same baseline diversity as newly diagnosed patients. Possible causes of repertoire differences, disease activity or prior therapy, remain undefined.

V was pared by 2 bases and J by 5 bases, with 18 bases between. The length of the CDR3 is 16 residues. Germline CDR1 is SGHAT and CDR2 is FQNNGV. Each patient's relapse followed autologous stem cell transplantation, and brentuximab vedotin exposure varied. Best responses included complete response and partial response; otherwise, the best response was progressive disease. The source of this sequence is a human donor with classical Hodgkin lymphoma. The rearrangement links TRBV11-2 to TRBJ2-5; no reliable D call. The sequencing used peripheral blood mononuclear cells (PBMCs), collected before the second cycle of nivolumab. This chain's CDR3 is CASSLSPPRASETQYF. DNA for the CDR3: TGTGCCAGCAGCTTATCCCCGCCTCGTGCGTCGGAGACCCAGTACTTC.